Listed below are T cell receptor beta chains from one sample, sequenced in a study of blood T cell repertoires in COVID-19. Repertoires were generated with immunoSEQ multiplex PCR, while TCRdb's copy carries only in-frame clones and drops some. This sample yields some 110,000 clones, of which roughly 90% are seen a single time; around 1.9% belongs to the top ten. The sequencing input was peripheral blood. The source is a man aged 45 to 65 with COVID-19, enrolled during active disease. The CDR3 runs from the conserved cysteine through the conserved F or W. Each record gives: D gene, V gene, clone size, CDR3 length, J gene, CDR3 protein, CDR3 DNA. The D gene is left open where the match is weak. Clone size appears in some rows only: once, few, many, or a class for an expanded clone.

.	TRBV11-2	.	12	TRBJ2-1	CASSLDRREQFF	TGTGCCAGCAGCTTAGATCGTAGAGAGCAGTTCTTC
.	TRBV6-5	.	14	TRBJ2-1	CASSYSPGYNEQFF	TGTGCCAGCAGTTACTCGCCAGGCTACAATGAGCAGTTCTTC
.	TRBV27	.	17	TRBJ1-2	CASSSHERVITGYGYTF	TGTGCCAGCAGTTCCCACGAGAGGGTAATTACTGGGTATGGCTACACCTTC
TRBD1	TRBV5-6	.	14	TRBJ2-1	CASSRTGSYNEQFF	TGTGCCAGCAGTCGGACAGGGAGCTACAATGAGCAGTTCTTC
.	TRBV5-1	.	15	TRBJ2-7	CASSQSGGGPYEQYF	TGCGCCAGCAGCCAGAGCGGTGGAGGTCCCTACGAGCAGTACTTC
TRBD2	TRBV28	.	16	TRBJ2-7	CASSSVGTSGAYEQYF	TGTGCCAGCAGTTCTGTGGGGACTAGCGGAGCCTACGAGCAGTACTTC
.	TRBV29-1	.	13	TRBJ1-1	CSVGATLNTEAFF	TGCAGCGTTGGGGCGACGTTGAACACTGAAGCTTTCTTT
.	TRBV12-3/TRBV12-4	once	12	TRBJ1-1	CASSFGQGEAFF	TGTGCCAGCAGTTTTGGCCAGGGCGAAGCTTTCTTT
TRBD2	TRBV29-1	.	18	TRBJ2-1	CSVVWLLPGLATLNEQFF	TGCAGCGTTGTTTGGCTCCTTCCGGGACTAGCAACCCTCAATGAGCAGTTCTTC
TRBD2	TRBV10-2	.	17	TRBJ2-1	CASSGTSGASSYNEQFF	TGCGCCAGCAGCGGGACTAGCGGGGCCAGCTCCTACAATGAGCAGTTCTTC
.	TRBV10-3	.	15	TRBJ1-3	CAITQSLVSGNTIYF	TGTGCCATCACCCAATCCCTAGTCTCTGGAAACACCATATATTTT
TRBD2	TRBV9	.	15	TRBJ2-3	CASSVTGGYTDTQYF	TGTGCCAGCTCCGTAACGGGGGGGTACACAGATACGCAGTATTTT
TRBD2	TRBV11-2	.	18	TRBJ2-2	CASSFRLAGGRWTGELFF	TGTGCCAGCAGCTTTCGACTAGCGGGAGGGAGATGGACCGGGGAGCTGTTTTTT
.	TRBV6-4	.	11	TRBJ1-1	CASSVYRKAFF	TGTGCCAGCAGTGTGTACAGAAAAGCTTTCTTT
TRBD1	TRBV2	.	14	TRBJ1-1	CASSEDRGNTEAFF	TGTGCCAGCAGTGAAGACAGGGGAAACACTGAAGCTTTCTTT
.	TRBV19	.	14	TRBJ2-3	CASTLTISTDTQYF	TGTGCCAGTACCTTGACTATCAGCACAGATACGCAGTATTTT
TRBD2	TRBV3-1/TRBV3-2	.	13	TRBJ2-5	CASSRGEGKTQYF	TGTGCCAGCAGCCGCGGGGAGGGGAAGACCCAGTACTTC
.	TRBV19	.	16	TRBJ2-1	CASSIDGSQGRNEQFF	TGTGCCAGTAGTATAGATGGGTCGCAGGGCAGGAATGAGCAGTTCTTC
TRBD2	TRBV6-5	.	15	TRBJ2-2	CASSRAGGATGELFF	TGTGCCAGCAGCCGAGCGGGAGGGGCCACCGGGGAGCTGTTTTTT
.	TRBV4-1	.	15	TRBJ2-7	CASSPHAGVPYEQYF	TGCGCCAGCAGCCCTCATGCCGGGGTTCCCTACGAGCAGTACTTC
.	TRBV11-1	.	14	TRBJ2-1	CASSLDRWDNEQFF	TGTGCCAGCAGCTTAGACAGGTGGGACAATGAGCAGTTCTTC
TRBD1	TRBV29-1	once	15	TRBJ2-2	CSVEGQGISTGELFF	TGCAGCGTTGAAGGACAGGGAATTAGCACCGGGGAGCTGTTTTTT
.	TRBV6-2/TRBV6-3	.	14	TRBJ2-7	CASSRGGGSGEQYF	TGTGCCAGCAGCCGCGGCGGGGGCTCGGGGGAGCAGTACTTC
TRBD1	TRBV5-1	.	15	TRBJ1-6	CASSLGGQGNSPLHF	TGCGCCAGCAGCTTGGGGGGACAGGGTAATTCACCCCTCCACTTT
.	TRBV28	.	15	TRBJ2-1	CASSPAGEGANEQFF	TGTGCCAGCAGCCCCGCTGGGGAAGGGGCCAATGAGCAGTTCTTC
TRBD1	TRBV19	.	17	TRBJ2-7	CASSRMTGGQGHYEQYF	TGTGCCAGTAGCCGTATGACTGGGGGACAGGGTCATTACGAGCAGTACTTC
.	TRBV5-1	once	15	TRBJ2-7	CASSLVAGMPYEQYF	TGCGCCAGCAGCTTGGTGGCAGGGATGCCCTACGAGCAGTACTTC
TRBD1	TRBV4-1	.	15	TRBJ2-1	CASSQVQGANNEQFF	TGCGCCAGCAGCCAAGTCCAGGGGGCCAACAATGAGCAGTTCTTC
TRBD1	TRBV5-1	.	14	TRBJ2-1	CASGVGPSGGEQFF	TGCGCCAGCGGGGTGGGCCCCTCAGGGGGCGAGCAGTTCTTC
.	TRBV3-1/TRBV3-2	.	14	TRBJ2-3	CASSQVGRTDTQYF	TGTGCCAGCAGCCAAGTGGGGCGGACAGATACGCAGTATTTT
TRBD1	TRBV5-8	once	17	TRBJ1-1	CASNRDRGLVRITEAFF	TGTGCCAGCAACCGGGACAGGGGGCTAGTGAGGATCACTGAAGCTTTCTTT
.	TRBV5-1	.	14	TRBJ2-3	CASSYQGSTDTQYF	TGCGCCAGCAGCTATCAGGGCAGCACAGATACGCAGTATTTT
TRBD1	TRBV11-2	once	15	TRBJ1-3	CASSPGTGDRNTIYF	TGTGCCAGCAGCCCCGGGACAGGAGATAGAAACACCATATATTTT